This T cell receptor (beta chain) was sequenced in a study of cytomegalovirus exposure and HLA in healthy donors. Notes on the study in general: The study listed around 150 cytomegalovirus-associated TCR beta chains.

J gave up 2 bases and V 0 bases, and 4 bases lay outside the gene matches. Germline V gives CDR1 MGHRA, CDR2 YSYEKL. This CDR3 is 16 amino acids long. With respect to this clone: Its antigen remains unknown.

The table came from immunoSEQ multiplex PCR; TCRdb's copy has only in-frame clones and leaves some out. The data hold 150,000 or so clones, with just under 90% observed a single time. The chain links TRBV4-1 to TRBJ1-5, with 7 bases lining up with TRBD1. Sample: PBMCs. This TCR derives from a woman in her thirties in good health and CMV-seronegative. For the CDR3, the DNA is TGCGCCAGCAGCCAAGAAACAGGGGTTCGCAATCAGCCCCAGCATTTT. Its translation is CASSQETGVRNQPQHF.